The 24 T cell receptor beta chains in this list originate from one sample, sequenced in a study of T cells expressing NK-cell markers. From the 5' RACE reads, TCRdb lists one entry per CDR3 protein and no DNA. Its clone listing holds 250,000 to 300,000 distinct CDR3 sequences. Sequencing input: blood T cells: a sorted CD56 or NKG2C T cell subset, CD4+ or CD8+ T cells, or bulk PBMC T cells (not recorded which). The receptors shown here come from a man between 18 and 29 years old in good health.

J is TRBJ1-2 and V is TRBV20-1. CDR3 size: 12 residues. From germline, CDR1 is DFQATT and CDR2 SNEGSKA (reference sequence). The CDR3 reads CSARERIDGYTF.

The chain is built from TRBV18 and TRBJ2-5. The CDR3 sequence is 14 residues long. Germline-derived CDR1 and CDR2 are KGHSH and LQKENI. CDR3 region: CASSPPGKQETQYF.

CDR3 residues: CASSFGRANYGYTF. The chain carries TRBV12-3 or TRBV12-4 and TRBJ1-2. The CDR3 is 14 amino acids.

The V call is TRBV3-1, the J call TRBJ2-1; there is no DNA to check the TCRdb D call of TRBD2. The CDR3 has 16 residues. Looked up from germline, CDR1 is LGHDT and CDR2 is YNNKEL (reference sequence). The CDR3 here is CASSLMSGRARNEQFF.

The rearrangement links TRBV29-1 to TRBJ2-7. CDR1 is SQVTM and CDR2 is ANQGSEA in the germline V gene. This CDR3 comprises 14 residues. The CDR3 here is CSVAAIGRTYEQYF.

This CDR3 is CASSSPGLAGDEQFF. V gene TRBV6-2 or TRBV6-3 combines with J gene TRBJ2-1; as DNA is missing, the TRBD2 call by TCRdb cannot be tested. This CDR3 has 15 amino acids. Germline values: CDR1 MNHEY, CDR2 SVGEGT.

The chain is built from TRBV6-1 and TRBJ2-7; without DNA, the TCRdb call of TRBD2 cannot be checked. Germline-derived CDR1 and CDR2 are MNHNS and SASEGT. The CDR3 has 13 amino acids. CDR3 sequence reads: CASRGTSGGEQYF.

The V gene is TRBV5-1, the J gene TRBJ2-1; the D call of TRBD2 rests on TCRdb alone, since no DNA is present to check it. This CDR3 is built from 18 residues. Germline V gene sequence: CDR1 SGHRS, CDR2 YFSETQ. CDR3 amino acids: CASTLGRTSGTSYNEQFF.

The CDR3 spells CASSVPSLGEQFF. The chain combines TRBV9 with TRBJ2-1. Germline values: CDR1 SGDLS, CDR2 YYNGEE. CDR3 size: 13 residues.

The chain carries TRBV29-1 and TRBJ2-2; the D call of TRBD2 rests on TCRdb alone, since no DNA is present to check it. CDR1 SQVTM and CDR2 ANQGSEA come from the germline V gene. The length of the CDR3 is 13 residues. The CDR3 reads CNPRLDRSGELFF.

This sequence joins TRBV29-1 and TRBJ2-7. This CDR3 contains 12 residues. Germline CDR1 reads SQVTM; CDR2 reads ANQGSEA. The CDR3 region is CSVVGQSYEQYF.

This chain links TRBV2 with TRBJ2-7. This CDR3 is built from 15 residues. Germline V lookup: CDR1 SNHLY, CDR2 FYNNEI. CDR3 loop: CASSVGTGSSYEQYF. Combining the CDR3 with reference TRBV2 and TRBJ2-7 gives the whole variable domain EPEVTQTPSHQVTQMGQEVILRCVPISNHLYFYWYRQILGQKVEFLVSFYNNEISEKSEIFDDQFSVERPDGSNFTLKIRSTKLEDSAMYFCASSVGTGSSYEQYFGPGTRLTVT.

The chain joins TRBV12-3 or TRBV12-4 to TRBJ1-2; TCRdb's D call, TRBD1, is unchecked because there is no DNA. The CDR3 is 13 amino acids. The CDR3 region is CASSYGQGIGYTF.

The chain uses TRBV7-6 and TRBJ2-1; TCRdb designates TRBD2, a call that cannot be tested without DNA. The CDR3 totals 16 residues. Germline CDR1 reads SGHVS; CDR2 reads FNYEAQ. The CDR3 reads CASSTLAASSYNEQFF.

The rearrangement uses TRBV12-3 or TRBV12-4 and TRBJ2-3; TCRdb outputs TRBD1, but without DNA this stays unchecked. The CDR3 covers 16 residues. The CDR3 loop is CASSLILTGGADTQYF.

The chain joins TRBV27 to TRBJ2-5; as DNA is missing, the TRBD1 call by TCRdb cannot be tested. The CDR3 runs 13 residues. In germline, CDR1 is MNHEY, CDR2 SMNVEV (reference sequence). CDR3 residues: CASSRPGGETQYF.

The V and J genes are TRBV19 and TRBJ1-4; TCRdb's D call of TRBD1 is untestable without DNA. The CDR3 is 15 residues long. Germline CDR1 is LNHDA and CDR2 is SQIVND (reference sequence). CDR3 sequence reads: CASSSWDRNNEKLFF.

The chain recombines TRBV24-1 with TRBJ2-1. The length of the CDR3 is 13 residues. CDR1 is KGHDR and CDR2 is SFDVKD in the germline V gene. CDR3 residues: CATSGGSDNEQFF.

The chain joins TRBV20-1 to TRBJ1-5; TCRdb's D call, TRBD1, is unchecked because there is no DNA. Germline lookup yields CDR1 DFQATT and CDR2 SNEGSKA (reference sequence). The CDR3 totals 15 residues. The CDR3: CSARGQGESNQPQHF.

The CDR3: CTTRGAQTQETQYF. The chain joins TRBV10-3 to TRBJ2-5; the TRBD2 assignment by TCRdb is unverifiable without DNA. The CDR3 runs 14 residues. Germline V gene sequence: CDR1 ENHRY, CDR2 SYGVKD.

This sequence joins TRBV5-1 and TRBJ2-1; without DNA, the TCRdb call of TRBD1 cannot be checked. The CDR3 totals 15 residues. CDR1 is SGHRS and CDR2 is YFSETQ in the germline V gene. The CDR3 protein is CASSLDGTLYNEQFF.

V usage is TRBV20-1 and J usage is TRBJ1-3. The CDR3 is 14 amino acids. Germline assignment: CDR1 DFQATT and CDR2 SNEGSKA (reference sequence). This CDR3 is CSAQHSGPGNTIYF.

CDR3 sequence reads: CSATDLGTEAFF. The V gene is TRBV20-1, the J gene TRBJ1-1. This CDR3 is 12 amino acids long. CDR1 is DFQATT and CDR2 is SNEGSKA in the germline V gene (reference sequence).

This chain links TRBV30 with TRBJ1-5; the TCRdb D gene call, TRBD1, has no DNA to confirm it. Per the germline V gene, CDR1 is GTSNPN and CDR2 is SVGIG (reference sequence). The CDR3 runs 11 residues. CDR3 sequence: CAWRGGQPQHF.